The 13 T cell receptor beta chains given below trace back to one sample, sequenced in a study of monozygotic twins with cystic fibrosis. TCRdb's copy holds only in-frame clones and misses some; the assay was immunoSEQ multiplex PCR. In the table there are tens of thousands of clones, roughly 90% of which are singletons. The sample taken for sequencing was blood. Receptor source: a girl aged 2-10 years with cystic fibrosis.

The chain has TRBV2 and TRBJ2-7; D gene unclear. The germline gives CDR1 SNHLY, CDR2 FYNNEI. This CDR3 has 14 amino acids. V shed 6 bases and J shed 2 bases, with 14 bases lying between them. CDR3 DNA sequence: TGTGCCAGCAGCGCCCGACGGGTAACCTACGAGCAGTACTTC. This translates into CASSARRVTYEQYF.

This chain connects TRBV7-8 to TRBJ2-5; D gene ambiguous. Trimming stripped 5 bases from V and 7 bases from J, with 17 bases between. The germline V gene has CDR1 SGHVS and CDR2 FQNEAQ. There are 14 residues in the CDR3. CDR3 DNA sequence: TGTGCCAGCAGCATACCGAGTTCGCCGGGGACCCAGTACTTC. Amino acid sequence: CASSIPSSPGTQYF.

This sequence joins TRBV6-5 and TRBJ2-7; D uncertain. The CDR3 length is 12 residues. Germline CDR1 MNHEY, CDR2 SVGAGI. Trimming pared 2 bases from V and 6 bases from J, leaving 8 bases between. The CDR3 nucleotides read TGTGCCAGCAGTTACGGTTGGGGCGAGCAGTACTTC. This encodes CASSYGWGEQYF.

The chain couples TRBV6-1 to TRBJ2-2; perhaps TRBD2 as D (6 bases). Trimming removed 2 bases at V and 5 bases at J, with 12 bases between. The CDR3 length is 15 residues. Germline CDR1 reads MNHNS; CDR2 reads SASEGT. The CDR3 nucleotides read TGTGCCAGCAGTGAAACGGAGGGCGCTACCGGGGAGCTGTTTTTT. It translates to CASSETEGATGELFF.

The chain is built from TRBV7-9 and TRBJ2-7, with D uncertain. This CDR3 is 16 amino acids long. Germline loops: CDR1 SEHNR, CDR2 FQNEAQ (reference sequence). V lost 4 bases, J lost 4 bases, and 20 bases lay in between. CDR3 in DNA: TGTGCCAGCAGCTACGGCCGGGCGACTCCCGGGTACGAGCAGTACTTC. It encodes CASSYGRATPGYEQYF.

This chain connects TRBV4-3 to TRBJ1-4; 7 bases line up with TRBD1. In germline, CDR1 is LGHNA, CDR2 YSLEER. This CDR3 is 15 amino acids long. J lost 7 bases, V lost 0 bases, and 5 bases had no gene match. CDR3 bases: TGCGCCAGCAGCCAAGATCTACAGGGGATTGAAAAACTGTTTTTT. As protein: CASSQDLQGIEKLFF.

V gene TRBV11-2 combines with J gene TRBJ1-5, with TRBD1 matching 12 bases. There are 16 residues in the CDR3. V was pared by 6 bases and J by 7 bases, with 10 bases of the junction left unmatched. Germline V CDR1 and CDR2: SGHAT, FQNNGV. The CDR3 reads CASRAGTGGAGQPQHF. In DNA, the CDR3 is TGTGCCAGCAGGGCCGGGACAGGGGGCGCGGGGCAGCCCCAGCATTTT.

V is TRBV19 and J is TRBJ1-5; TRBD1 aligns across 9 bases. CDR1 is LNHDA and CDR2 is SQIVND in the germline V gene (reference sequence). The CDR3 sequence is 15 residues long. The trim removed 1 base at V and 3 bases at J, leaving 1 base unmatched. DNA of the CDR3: TGTGCCAGTAGTATAGGACAGGGGGTCAATCAGCCCCAGCATTTT. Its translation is CASSIGQGVNQPQHF.

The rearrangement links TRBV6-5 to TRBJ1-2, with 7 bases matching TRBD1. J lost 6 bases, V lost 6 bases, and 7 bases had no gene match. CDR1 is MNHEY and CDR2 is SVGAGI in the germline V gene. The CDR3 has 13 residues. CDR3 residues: CASSPQGFNGYTF. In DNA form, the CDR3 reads TGTGCCAGCAGCCCACAGGGGTTCAATGGCTACACCTTC.

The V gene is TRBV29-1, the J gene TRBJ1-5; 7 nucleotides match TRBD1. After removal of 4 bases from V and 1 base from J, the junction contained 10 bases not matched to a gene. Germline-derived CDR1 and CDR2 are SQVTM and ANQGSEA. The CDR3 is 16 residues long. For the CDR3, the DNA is TGCAGCGTTGTCAGCGGACAGGCTCCCAGCAATCAGCCCCAGCATTTT. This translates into CSVVSGQAPSNQPQHF.

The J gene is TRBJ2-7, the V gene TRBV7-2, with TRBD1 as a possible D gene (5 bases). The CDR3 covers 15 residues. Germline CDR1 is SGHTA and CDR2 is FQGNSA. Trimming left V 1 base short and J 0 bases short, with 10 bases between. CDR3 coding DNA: TGTGCCAGCAGCTTAGTAGGGGATACCTCCTACGAGCAGTACTTC. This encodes CASSLVGDTSYEQYF.

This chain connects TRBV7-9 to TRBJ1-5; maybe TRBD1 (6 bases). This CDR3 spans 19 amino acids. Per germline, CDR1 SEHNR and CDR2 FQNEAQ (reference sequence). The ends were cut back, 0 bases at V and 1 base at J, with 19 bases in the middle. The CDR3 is CASSLAVTTTGNSNQPQHF. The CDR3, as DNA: TGTGCCAGCAGCTTAGCCGTTACCACCACAGGGAACAGCAATCAGCCCCAGCATTTT.

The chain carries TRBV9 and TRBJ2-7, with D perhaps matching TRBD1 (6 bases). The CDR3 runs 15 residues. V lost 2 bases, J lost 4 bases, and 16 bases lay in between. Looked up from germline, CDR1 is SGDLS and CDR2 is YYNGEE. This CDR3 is CASSVSGTPGYEQYF. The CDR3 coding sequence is TGTGCCAGCAGCGTTTCCGGGACACCGGGATACGAGCAGTACTTC.